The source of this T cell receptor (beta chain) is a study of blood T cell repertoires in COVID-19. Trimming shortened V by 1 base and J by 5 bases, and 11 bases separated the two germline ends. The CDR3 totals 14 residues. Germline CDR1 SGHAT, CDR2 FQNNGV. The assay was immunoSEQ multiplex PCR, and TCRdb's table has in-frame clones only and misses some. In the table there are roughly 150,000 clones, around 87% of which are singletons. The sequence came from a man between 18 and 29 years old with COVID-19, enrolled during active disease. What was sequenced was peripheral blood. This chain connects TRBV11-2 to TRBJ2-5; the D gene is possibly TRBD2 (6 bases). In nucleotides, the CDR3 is TGTGCCAGCAGCTTAGTCGGGAGAGGCGAGACCCAGTACTTC. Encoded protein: CASSLVGRGETQYF.